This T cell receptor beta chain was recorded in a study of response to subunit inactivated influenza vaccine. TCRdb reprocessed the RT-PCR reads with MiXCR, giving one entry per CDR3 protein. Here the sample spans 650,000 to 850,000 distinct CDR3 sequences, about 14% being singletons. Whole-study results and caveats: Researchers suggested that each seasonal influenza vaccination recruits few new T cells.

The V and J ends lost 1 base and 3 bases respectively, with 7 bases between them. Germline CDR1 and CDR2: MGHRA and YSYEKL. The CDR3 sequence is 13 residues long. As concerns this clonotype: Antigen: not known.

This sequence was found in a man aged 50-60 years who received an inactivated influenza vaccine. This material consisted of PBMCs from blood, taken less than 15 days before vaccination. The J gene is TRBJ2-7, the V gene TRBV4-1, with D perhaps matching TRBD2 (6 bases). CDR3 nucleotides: TGCGCCAGCAGCCAAGGGGGGGTCTACGAGCAGTACTTC. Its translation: CASSQGGVYEQYF.